This T cell receptor (beta chain) appears in the sequencing data of a study of blood T cell repertoires in COVID-19. About the study: Spain, Italy and the United States supplied samples that represented acute and convalescent COVID-19.

Generated by immunoSEQ multiplex PCR, the TCRdb table keeps only in-frame clones and is missing some. Of more than 150,000 clones in the sample, around 90% were seen once. Germline lookup yields CDR1 LGHDT and CDR2 YNNKEL (reference sequence). The CDR3 extends over 15 amino acids. V was pared by 0 bases and J by 3 bases, with 3 bases of the junction left unmatched. The sequence came from a man aged 50-60 years with acute or convalescent COVID-19. The chain links TRBV3-1 (or the pseudogene TRBV3-2) to TRBJ2-5, with 8 bases lining up with TRBD2. The sequencing input was peripheral blood. CDR3 nucleotides: TGTGCCAGCAGCCAAGATGTGCGGGGGGAAGAGACCCAGTACTTC. Translation: CASSQDVRGEETQYF.